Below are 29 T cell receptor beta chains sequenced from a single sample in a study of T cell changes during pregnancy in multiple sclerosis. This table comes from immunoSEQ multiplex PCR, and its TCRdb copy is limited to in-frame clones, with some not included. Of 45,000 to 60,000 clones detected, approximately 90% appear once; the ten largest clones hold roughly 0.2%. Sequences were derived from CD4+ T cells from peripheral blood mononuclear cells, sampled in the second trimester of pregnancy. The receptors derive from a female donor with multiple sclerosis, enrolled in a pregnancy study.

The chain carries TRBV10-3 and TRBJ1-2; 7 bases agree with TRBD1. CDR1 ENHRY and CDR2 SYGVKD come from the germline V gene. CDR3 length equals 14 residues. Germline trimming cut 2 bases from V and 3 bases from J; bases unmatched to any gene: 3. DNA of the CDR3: TGTGCCATCAGTGAGGGAGGGACAGACTATGGCTACACCTTC. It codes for CAISEGGTDYGYTF.

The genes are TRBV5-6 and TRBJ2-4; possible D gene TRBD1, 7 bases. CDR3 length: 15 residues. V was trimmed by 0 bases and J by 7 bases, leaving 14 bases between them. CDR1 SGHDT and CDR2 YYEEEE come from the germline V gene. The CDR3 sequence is CASSLAGAGGNIQYF. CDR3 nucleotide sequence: TGTGCCAGCAGCTTGGCCGGGGCAGGGGGGAACATTCAGTACTTC. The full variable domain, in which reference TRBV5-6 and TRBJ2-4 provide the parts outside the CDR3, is DAGVTQSPTHLIKTRGQQVTLRCSPKSGHDTVSWYQQALGQGPQFIFQYYEEEERQRGNFPDRFSGHQFPNYSSELNVNALLLGDSALYLCASSLAGAGGNIQYFGAGTRLSVL.

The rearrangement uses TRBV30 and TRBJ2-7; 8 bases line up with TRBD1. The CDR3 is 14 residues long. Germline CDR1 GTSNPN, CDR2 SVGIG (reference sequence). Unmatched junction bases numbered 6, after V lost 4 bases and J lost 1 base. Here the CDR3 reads CAWTQGAPSYEQYF. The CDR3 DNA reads TGTGCCTGGACTCAGGGGGCCCCATCCTACGAGCAGTACTTC.

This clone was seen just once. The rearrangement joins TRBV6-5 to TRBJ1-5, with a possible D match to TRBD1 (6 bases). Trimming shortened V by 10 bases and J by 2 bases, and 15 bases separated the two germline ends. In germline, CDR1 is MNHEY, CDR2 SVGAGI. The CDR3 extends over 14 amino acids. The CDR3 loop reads CATSRGSGNQPQHF. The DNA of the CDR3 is TGTGCCACCTCTAGGGGGAGCGGCAATCAGCCCCAGCATTTT.

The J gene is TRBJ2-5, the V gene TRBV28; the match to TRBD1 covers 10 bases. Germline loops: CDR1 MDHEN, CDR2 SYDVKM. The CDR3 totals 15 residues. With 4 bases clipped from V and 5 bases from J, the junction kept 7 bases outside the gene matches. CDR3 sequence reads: CASSSPGQGLETQYF. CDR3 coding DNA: TGTGCCAGCAGTTCTCCGGGACAGGGGTTGGAGACCCAGTACTTC.

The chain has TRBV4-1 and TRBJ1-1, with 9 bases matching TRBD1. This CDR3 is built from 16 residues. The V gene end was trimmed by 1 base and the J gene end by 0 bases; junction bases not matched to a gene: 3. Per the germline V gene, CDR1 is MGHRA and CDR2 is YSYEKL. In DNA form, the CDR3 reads TGCGCCAGCAGCCAAGGGACAGGGGTGGTGAACACTGAAGCTTTCTTT. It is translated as CASSQGTGVVNTEAFF.

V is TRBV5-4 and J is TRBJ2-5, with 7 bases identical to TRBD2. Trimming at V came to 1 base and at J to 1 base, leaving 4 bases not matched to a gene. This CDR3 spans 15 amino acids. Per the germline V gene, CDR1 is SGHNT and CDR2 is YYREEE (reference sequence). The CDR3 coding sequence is TGTGCCAGCAGCTTGTTTACTAGCGCCCAAGAGACCCAGTACTTC. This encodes CASSLFTSAQETQYF.

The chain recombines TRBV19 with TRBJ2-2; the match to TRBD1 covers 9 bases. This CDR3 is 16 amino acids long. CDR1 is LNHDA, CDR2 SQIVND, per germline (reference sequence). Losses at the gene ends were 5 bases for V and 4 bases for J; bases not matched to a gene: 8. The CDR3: CASSSTGQGITGELFF. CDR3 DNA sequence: TGTGCCAGTAGTTCTACCGGACAGGGGATCACCGGGGAGCTGTTTTTT.

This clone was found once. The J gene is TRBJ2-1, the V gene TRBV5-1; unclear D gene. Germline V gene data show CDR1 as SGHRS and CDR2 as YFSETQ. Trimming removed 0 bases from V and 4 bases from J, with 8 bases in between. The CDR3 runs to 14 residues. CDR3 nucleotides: TGCGCCAGCAGCTTGGGTGAGAAGTACAATGAGCAGTTCTTC. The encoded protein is CASSLGEKYNEQFF.

The CDR3 is CASSWGTGDNYGYTF. Here the CDR3 DNA reads TGCGCCAGCAGCTGGGGGACAGGGGATAACTATGGCTACACCTTC. The chain links TRBV5-1 to TRBJ1-2; TRBD1 matches 10 bases. Losses at the gene ends were 3 bases for V and 1 base for J; bases not matched to a gene: 3. This CDR3 region has 15 residues. Germline V lookup: CDR1 SGHRS, CDR2 YFSETQ. Complete variable domain (other parts from reference TRBV5-1 and TRBJ1-2): KAGVTQTPRYLIKTRGQQVTLSCSPISGHRSVSWYQQTPGQGLQFLFEYFSETQRNKGNFPGRFSGRQFSNSRSEMNVSTLELGDSALYLCASSWGTGDNYGYTFGSGTRLTVV.

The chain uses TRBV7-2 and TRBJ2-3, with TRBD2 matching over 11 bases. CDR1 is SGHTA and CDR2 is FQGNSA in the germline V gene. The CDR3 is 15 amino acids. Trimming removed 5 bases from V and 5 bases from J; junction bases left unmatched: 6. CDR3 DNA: TGTGCCAGCAGCCTCCGACTAGCGGGGAGAGATACGCAGTATTTT. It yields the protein CASSLRLAGRDTQYF. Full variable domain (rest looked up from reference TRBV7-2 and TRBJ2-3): GAGVSQSPSNKVTEKGKDVELRCDPISGHTALYWYRQSLGQGLEFLIYFQGNSAPDKSGLPSDRFSAERTGGSVSTLTIQRTQQEDSAVYLCASSLRLAGRDTQYFGPGTRLTVL.

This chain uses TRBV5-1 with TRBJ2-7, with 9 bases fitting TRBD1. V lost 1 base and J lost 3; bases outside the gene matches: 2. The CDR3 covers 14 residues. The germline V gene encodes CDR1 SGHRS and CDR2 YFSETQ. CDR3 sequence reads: CASSLPGQGYEQYF. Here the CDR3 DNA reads TGCGCCAGCAGCTTGCCGGGACAGGGCTACGAGCAGTACTTC.

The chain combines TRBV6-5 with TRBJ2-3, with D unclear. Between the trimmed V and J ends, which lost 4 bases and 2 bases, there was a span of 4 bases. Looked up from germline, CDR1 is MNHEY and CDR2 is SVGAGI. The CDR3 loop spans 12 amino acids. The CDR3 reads CASSSFTDTQYF. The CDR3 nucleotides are TGTGCCAGCAGTTCGTTCACAGATACGCAGTATTTT.

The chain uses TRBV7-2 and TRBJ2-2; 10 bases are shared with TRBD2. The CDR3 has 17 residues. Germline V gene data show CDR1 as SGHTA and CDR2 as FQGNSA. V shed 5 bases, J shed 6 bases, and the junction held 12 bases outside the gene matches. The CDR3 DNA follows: TGTGCCAGCAGCCCAAAAGGACTAGCGGTAGTCCCCGGGGAGCTGTTTTTT. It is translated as CASSPKGLAVVPGELFF.

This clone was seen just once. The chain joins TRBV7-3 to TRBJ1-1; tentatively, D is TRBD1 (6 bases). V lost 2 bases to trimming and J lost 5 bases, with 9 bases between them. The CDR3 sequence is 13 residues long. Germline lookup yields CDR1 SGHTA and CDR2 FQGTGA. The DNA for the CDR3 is TGTGCCAGCAGCTTAGACAGGTGGACTGAAGCTTTCTTT. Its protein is CASSLDRWTEAFF.

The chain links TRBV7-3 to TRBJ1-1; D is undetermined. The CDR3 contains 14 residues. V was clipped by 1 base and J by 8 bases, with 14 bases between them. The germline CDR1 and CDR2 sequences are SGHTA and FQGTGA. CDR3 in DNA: TGTGCCAGCAGCTTAATAAGGATTCCGGGGGAAGCTTTCTTT. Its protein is CASSLIRIPGEAFF.

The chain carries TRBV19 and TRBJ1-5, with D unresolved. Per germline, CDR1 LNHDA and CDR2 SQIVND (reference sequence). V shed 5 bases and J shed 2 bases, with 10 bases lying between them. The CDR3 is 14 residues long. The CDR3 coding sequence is TGTGCCAGTAGTCACACGGGTGGCAATCAGCCCCAGCATTTT. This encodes CASSHTGGNQPQHF.

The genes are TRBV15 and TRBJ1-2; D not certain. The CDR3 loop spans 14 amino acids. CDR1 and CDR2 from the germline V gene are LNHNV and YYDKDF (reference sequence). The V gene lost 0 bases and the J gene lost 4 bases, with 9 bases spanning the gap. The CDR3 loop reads CATSRDLRLYGYTF. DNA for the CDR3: TGTGCCACCAGCAGAGACCTCCGACTCTATGGCTACACCTTC.

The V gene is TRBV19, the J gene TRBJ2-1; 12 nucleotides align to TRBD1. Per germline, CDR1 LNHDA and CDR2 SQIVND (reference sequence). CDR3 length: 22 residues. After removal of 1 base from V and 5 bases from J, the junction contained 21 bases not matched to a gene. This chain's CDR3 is CASSIGTGTGGFQRLGDNEQFF. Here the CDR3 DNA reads TGTGCCAGTAGTATAGGAACCGGGACAGGGGGCTTCCAGCGGCTTGGGGACAATGAGCAGTTCTTC.

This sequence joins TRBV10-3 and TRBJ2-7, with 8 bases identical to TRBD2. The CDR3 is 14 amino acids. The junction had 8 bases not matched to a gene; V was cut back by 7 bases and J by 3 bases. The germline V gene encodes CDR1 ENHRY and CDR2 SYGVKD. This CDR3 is CAINGGELSYEQYF. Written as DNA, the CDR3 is TGTGCCATCAACGGGGGGGAGTTGAGCTACGAGCAGTACTTC.

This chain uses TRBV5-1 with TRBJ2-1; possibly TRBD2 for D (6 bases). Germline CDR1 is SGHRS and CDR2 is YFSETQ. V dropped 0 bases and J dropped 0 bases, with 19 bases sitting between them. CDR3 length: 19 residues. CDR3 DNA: TGCGCCAGCAGCTTGGTGGCCTCGACTAGTTTGAGCTCCTACAATGAGCAGTTCTTC. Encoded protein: CASSLVASTSLSSYNEQFF.

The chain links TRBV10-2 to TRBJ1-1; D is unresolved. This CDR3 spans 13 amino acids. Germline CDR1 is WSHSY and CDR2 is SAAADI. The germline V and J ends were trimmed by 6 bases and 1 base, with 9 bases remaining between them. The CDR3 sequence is CASRLNQNTEAFF. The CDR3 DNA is TGCGCCAGCAGGCTAAACCAGAACACTGAAGCTTTCTTT.

This CDR3 is CASSYQGTDTQYF. The CDR3 DNA follows: TGTGCCAGCAGTTATCAGGGGACAGATACGCAGTATTTT. The rearrangement joins TRBV5-5 to TRBJ2-3; tentative D call: TRBD1 (6 bases). Germline V gene sequence: CDR1 SGHKS, CDR2 YYEKEE (reference sequence). The CDR3 has 13 amino acids. Trimming stripped 5 bases from V and 3 bases from J, with 10 bases between.

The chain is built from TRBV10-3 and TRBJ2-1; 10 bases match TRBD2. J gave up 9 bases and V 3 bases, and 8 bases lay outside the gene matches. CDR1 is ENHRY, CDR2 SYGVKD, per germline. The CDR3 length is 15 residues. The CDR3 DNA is TGTGCCATCAGTGATATAGCGGGGGGTTCAGGTGAGCAGTTCTTC. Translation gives CAISDIAGGSGEQFF.

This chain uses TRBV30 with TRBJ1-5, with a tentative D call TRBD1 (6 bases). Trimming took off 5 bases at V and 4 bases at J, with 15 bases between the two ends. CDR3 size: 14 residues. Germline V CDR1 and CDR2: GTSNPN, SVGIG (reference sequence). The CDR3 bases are TGTGCCTGGGGTCCCGGGACACATAATCAGCCCCAGCATTTT. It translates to CAWGPGTHNQPQHF.

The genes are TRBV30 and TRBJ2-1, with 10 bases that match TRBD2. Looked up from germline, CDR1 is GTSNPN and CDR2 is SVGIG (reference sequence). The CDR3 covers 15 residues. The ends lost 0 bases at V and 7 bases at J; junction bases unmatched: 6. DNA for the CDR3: TGTGCCTGGAGTGTACGCCTAGCGGGGGCAAATGAGCAGTTCTTC. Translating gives CAWSVRLAGANEQFF. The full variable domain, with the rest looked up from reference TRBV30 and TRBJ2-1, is SQTIHQWPATLVQPVGSPLSLECTVEGTSNPNLYWYRQAAGRGLQLLFYSVGIGQISSEVPQNLSASRPQDRQFILSSKKLLLSDSGFYLCAWSVRLAGANEQFFGPGTRLTVL.

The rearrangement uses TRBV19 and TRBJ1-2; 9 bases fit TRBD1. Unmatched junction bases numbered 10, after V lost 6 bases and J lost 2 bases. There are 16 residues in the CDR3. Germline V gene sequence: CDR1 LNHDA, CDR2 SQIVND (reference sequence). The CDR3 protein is CASSTVNGQGNYGYTF. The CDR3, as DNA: TGTGCCAGTAGCACCGTAAACGGACAGGGGAACTATGGCTACACCTTC.

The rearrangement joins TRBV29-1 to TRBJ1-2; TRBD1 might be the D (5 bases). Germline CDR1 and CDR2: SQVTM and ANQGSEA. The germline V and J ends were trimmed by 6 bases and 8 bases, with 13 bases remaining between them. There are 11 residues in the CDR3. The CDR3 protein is CSVGVGGGYTF. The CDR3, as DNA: TGCAGCGTAGGGGTTGGCGGAGGCTACACCTTC.

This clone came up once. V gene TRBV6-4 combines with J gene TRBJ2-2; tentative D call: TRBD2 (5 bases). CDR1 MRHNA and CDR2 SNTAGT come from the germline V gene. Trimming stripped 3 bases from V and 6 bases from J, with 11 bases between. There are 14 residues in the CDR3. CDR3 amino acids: CASSERARAGELFF. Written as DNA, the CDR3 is TGTGCCAGCAGTGAGAGGGCCCGAGCCGGGGAGCTGTTTTTT.